The rows below give T cell receptor beta chains drawn from one sample of a study of shared clonotypes between healthy human individuals. Sequencing was performed with immunoSEQ multiplex PCR; in TCRdb, only in-frame clones are kept and a portion is missing. The sample lists 2 million to 2.5 million clones; just over 90% were seen once. The sequenced material came from naive CD8+ T cells from PBMCs. The receptor source for this set is a man between 18 and 29 years old in good health. Some clones in this sample may be carry-over from other donors' samples. CDR3s include the opening cysteine and the closing phenylalanine or tryptophan. Each record gives: V gene, clone size, D gene, J gene, CDR3 protein, CDR3 DNA. D genes are given only for firm matches. Clone size is shown for a subset of rows, as once, few, many or a class of expanded clone.

v_call: TRBV28
clone_size: once
d_call: TRBD2
j_call: TRBJ2-7
cdr3_aa: CASSLGLGSGRIEQYF
cdr3_nt: TGTGCCAGCAGTTTGGGTCTTGGTAGCGGGAGGATCGAGCAGTACTTC

v_call: TRBV11-2
clone_size: -
d_call: TRBD2
j_call: TRBJ2-3
cdr3_aa: CASSLVASGRAADTQYF
cdr3_nt: TGTGCCAGCAGCTTAGTAGCTAGCGGGAGGGCCGCAGATACGCAGTATTTT

v_call: TRBV4-1
clone_size: -
d_call: -
j_call: TRBJ1-1
cdr3_aa: CASSQAGGVGGAFF
cdr3_nt: TGCGCCAGCAGCCAAGCGGGCGGGGTTGGGGGAGCTTTCTTT

v_call: TRBV27
clone_size: once
d_call: TRBD1
j_call: TRBJ2-7
cdr3_aa: CASSSTGTASHEQYF
cdr3_nt: TGTGCCAGCAGCTCAACCGGGACAGCCTCCCACGAGCAGTACTTC

v_call: TRBV27
clone_size: -
d_call: TRBD2
j_call: TRBJ2-1
cdr3_aa: CASSLSPGGAEQFF
cdr3_nt: TGTGCCAGCAGTTTAAGTCCCGGGGGGGCTGAGCAGTTCTTC

v_call: TRBV27
clone_size: -
d_call: -
j_call: TRBJ2-3
cdr3_aa: CASTRLASLDTQYF
cdr3_nt: TGTGCCAGCACCCGACTCGCTTCCCTCGATACGCAGTATTTT

v_call: TRBV27
clone_size: -
d_call: TRBD2
j_call: TRBJ2-1
cdr3_aa: CASSLSSGRIYNEQFF
cdr3_nt: TGTGCCAGCAGTTTATCTAGCGGGAGGATTTACAATGAGCAGTTCTTC

v_call: TRBV4-1
clone_size: -
d_call: -
j_call: TRBJ2-3
cdr3_aa: CASSQDRQLSTDTQYF
cdr3_nt: TGCGCCAGCAGCCAAGATAGACAGCTTAGCACAGATACGCAGTATTTT

v_call: TRBV2
clone_size: -
d_call: TRBD2
j_call: TRBJ2-7
cdr3_aa: CASSDPGGSYEQYF
cdr3_nt: TGTGCCAGCAGTGACCCCGGGGGGAGCTACGAGCAGTACTTC

v_call: TRBV25-1
clone_size: -
d_call: -
j_call: TRBJ2-7
cdr3_aa: CASRGGSYEQYF
cdr3_nt: TGTGCCAGCAGGGGTGGTTCCTACGAGCAGTACTTC

v_call: TRBV9
clone_size: -
d_call: -
j_call: TRBJ1-1
cdr3_aa: CASSVGTDMNTEAFF
cdr3_nt: TGTGCCAGCAGCGTAGGGACGGACATGAACACTGAAGCTTTCTTT

v_call: TRBV27
clone_size: -
d_call: TRBD1
j_call: TRBJ2-3
cdr3_aa: CASSPVQGARGTQYF
cdr3_nt: TGTGCCAGCAGCCCAGTGCAGGGGGCGCGGGGTACGCAGTATTTT

v_call: TRBV7-8
clone_size: -
d_call: -
j_call: TRBJ1-5
cdr3_aa: CASSPQGGGNQPQHF
cdr3_nt: TGTGCCAGCAGCCCCCAGGGAGGCGGCAATCAGCCCCAGCATTTT

v_call: TRBV29-1
clone_size: -
d_call: -
j_call: TRBJ2-3
cdr3_aa: CSVEEESDPDTQYF
cdr3_nt: TGCAGCGTTGAAGAAGAGAGTGACCCAGATACGCAGTATTTT

v_call: TRBV7-8
clone_size: -
d_call: TRBD2
j_call: TRBJ2-2
cdr3_aa: CASSSDGLAVNTGELFF
cdr3_nt: TGTGCCAGCAGCTCGGATGGACTAGCGGTGAACACCGGGGAGCTGTTTTTT

v_call: TRBV10-2
clone_size: once
d_call: TRBD2
j_call: TRBJ2-3
cdr3_aa: CASNPGTSGTDTQYF
cdr3_nt: TGCGCCAGCAACCCCGGGACTAGCGGCACAGATACGCAGTATTTT

v_call: TRBV30
clone_size: -
d_call: -
j_call: TRBJ2-3
cdr3_aa: CARNKRRDRTDTQYF
cdr3_nt: TGTGCCCGAAATAAAAGGCGGGACCGCACAGATACGCAGTATTTT

v_call: TRBV7-9
clone_size: -
d_call: -
j_call: TRBJ2-7
cdr3_aa: CASSLAGTQNSYEQYF
cdr3_nt: TGTGCCAGCAGCTTAGCGGGGACGCAAAACTCCTACGAGCAGTACTTC

v_call: TRBV5-1
clone_size: -
d_call: -
j_call: TRBJ1-1
cdr3_aa: CASSKKDKRGVNTEAFF
cdr3_nt: TGCGCCAGCAGCAAGAAGGACAAACGGGGGGTGAACACTGAAGCTTTCTTT

v_call: TRBV11-2
clone_size: -
d_call: -
j_call: TRBJ1-2
cdr3_aa: CASSPGPGANYGYTF
cdr3_nt: TGTGCCAGCAGCCCCGGTCCGGGAGCTAACTATGGCTACACCTTC

v_call: TRBV7-9
clone_size: -
d_call: TRBD1
j_call: TRBJ2-3
cdr3_aa: CASSFDRGQTDTQYF
cdr3_nt: TGTGCCAGCAGCTTCGACAGGGGGCAAACAGATACGCAGTATTTT

v_call: TRBV28
clone_size: -
d_call: -
j_call: TRBJ2-4
cdr3_aa: CASEADSGKNIQYF
cdr3_nt: TGTGCCAGCGAAGCTGACTCGGGCAAAAACATTCAGTACTTC

v_call: TRBV27
clone_size: -
d_call: -
j_call: TRBJ2-1
cdr3_aa: CASSPLSTQEKQNNEQFF
cdr3_nt: TGTGCCAGCAGTCCACTATCCACCCAGGAGAAACAAAACAATGAGCAGTTCTTC

v_call: TRBV9
clone_size: -
d_call: TRBD1
j_call: TRBJ2-7
cdr3_aa: CASSLAGTGDYEQYF
cdr3_nt: TGTGCCAGCAGCCTTGCCGGGACAGGGGACTACGAGCAGTACTTC

v_call: TRBV27
clone_size: -
d_call: -
j_call: TRBJ2-2
cdr3_aa: CASSLLASYGDGLFF
cdr3_nt: TGTGCCAGCAGTTTACTCGCATCTTACGGAGATGGGCTGTTTTTT

v_call: TRBV7-6
clone_size: -
d_call: -
j_call: TRBJ1-2
cdr3_aa: CASSPRVGNPTGGYTF
cdr3_nt: TGTGCCAGCAGCCCCCGTGTAGGTAACCCAACGGGGGGCTACACCTTC

v_call: TRBV4-1
clone_size: -
d_call: -
j_call: TRBJ1-1
cdr3_aa: CASSHYRDGDTEAFF
cdr3_nt: TGCGCCAGCAGCCATTACAGGGACGGGGACACTGAAGCTTTCTTT

v_call: TRBV5-1
clone_size: -
d_call: -
j_call: TRBJ1-2
cdr3_aa: CASRQGPHGNDGYTF
cdr3_nt: TGCGCCAGCAGGCAGGGCCCCCATGGGAACGATGGCTACACCTTC

v_call: TRBV5-1
clone_size: -
d_call: TRBD1
j_call: TRBJ1-2
cdr3_aa: CASSYSGTDYGYTF
cdr3_nt: TGCGCCAGCAGCTACTCCGGGACAGACTATGGCTACACCTTC

v_call: TRBV4-1
clone_size: -
d_call: TRBD2
j_call: TRBJ2-1
cdr3_aa: CASSPRVGGMDERFF
cdr3_nt: TGCGCCAGCAGCCCCCGGGTCGGGGGGATGGATGAGCGGTTCTTC

v_call: TRBV2
clone_size: -
d_call: -
j_call: TRBJ2-7
cdr3_aa: CASSEALAREGEQYF
cdr3_nt: TGTGCCAGCAGTGAAGCCCTCGCGAGAGAAGGCGAGCAGTACTTC

v_call: TRBV2
clone_size: once
d_call: TRBD1
j_call: TRBJ2-7
cdr3_aa: CASSESRTGGVYEQYF
cdr3_nt: TGTGCCAGCAGTGAAAGTCGGACAGGGGGCGTCTACGAGCAGTACTTC

v_call: TRBV19
clone_size: -
d_call: -
j_call: TRBJ2-2
cdr3_aa: CASSISWVRAGELFF
cdr3_nt: TGTGCCAGTAGTATATCGTGGGTCAGGGCCGGGGAGCTGTTTTTT

v_call: TRBV6-1
clone_size: -
d_call: -
j_call: TRBJ2-3
cdr3_aa: CASSEALGGRRSTDTQYF
cdr3_nt: TGTGCCAGCAGTGAAGCGCTAGGCGGTCGCAGGAGCACAGATACGCAGTATTTT

v_call: TRBV5-1
clone_size: -
d_call: TRBD1
j_call: TRBJ2-7
cdr3_aa: CASSQGQGRIYEQYF
cdr3_nt: TGCGCCAGCAGCCAAGGACAGGGGCGCATCTACGAGCAGTACTTC